This TCR beta chain was retrieved from a study of shared clonotypes between healthy human individuals. Study observations and caveats: Incompleteness in sorted-subset sequencing, despite large depth, was shown by rarefaction.

Regarding this clone: Its matching antigen is unknown.

Terminally differentiated effector memory CD45RA+ cells were left out of the naive CD8 fraction, which was CD45RO-negative and positively selected for CCR7. V lost 4 bases and J 2 bases, leaving 4 bases between the germline ends. The CDR3 runs to 11 residues. Per germline, CDR1 SGHNT and CDR2 YYREEE (reference sequence). The method was immunoSEQ multiplex PCR; TCRdb's version includes in-frame clones alone and lacks a portion of them. Among fewer than 850,000 clones listed, about 96% were seen once. This chain connects TRBV5-4 to TRBJ2-7; D not certain. This receptor was taken from a man aged 30-40 years in good health. Sequences were obtained from naive CD8+ T cells sorted from blood. The DNA for the CDR3 is TGTGCCAGCAGCACAGCCTACGAGCAGTACTTC. This codes for CASSTAYEQYF. Complete variable domain (other parts from reference TRBV5-4 and TRBJ2-7): ETGVTQSPTHLIKTRGQQVTLRCSSQSGHNTVSWYQQALGQGPQFIFQYYREEENGRGNFPPRFSGLQFPNYSSELNVNALELDDSALYLCASSTAYEQYFGPGTRLTVT.